Listed below are T cell receptor beta chains from one sample, sequenced in a study of blood T cell repertoires in COVID-19. The assay was immunoSEQ multiplex PCR, and TCRdb's table has in-frame clones only and misses some. Of roughly 250,000 clones in the sample, about 88% were seen once. Sequencing was carried out using PBMCs or T cells enriched from blood (not recorded which). These TCRs come from a woman aged 45-65 years who had recovered from COVID-19. CDR3s include the opening cysteine and the closing phenylalanine or tryptophan. Fields, in order: clone size, D gene, J gene, V gene, CDR3 DNA, CDR3 protein. The D gene is left open where the match is weak. Rows may omit the clone size; those that give it use once, few, many or a size class.

size: .
D: .
J: TRBJ1-5
V: TRBV10-1
DNA: TGCGCCAGCAGTGTGAACAGCTTTTATAGCAATCAGCCCCAGCATTTT
CDR3: CASSVNSFYSNQPQHF

size: .
D: .
J: TRBJ2-1
V: TRBV2
DNA: TGTGCCAGTCACTCGGCCATCCCCGGGTCCTACAATGAGCAGTTCTTC
CDR3: CASHSAIPGSYNEQFF

size: .
D: TRBD1
J: TRBJ1-5
V: TRBV6-5
DNA: TGTGCCAGCAGTTACGCCAGGGGGGTTAATCAGCCCCAGCATTTT
CDR3: CASSYARGVNQPQHF

size: .
D: TRBD1
J: TRBJ1-1
V: TRBV28
DNA: TGTGCCAGCCACAGGGGTGGCACTGAAGCTTTCTTT
CDR3: CASHRGGTEAFF

size: .
D: TRBD2
J: TRBJ2-7
V: TRBV7-8
DNA: TGTGCCAGCAGCTCCGAATTCGGTCTAGCGGGAGTTCCCGAGCAGTACTTC
CDR3: CASSSEFGLAGVPEQYF

size: once
D: TRBD2
J: TRBJ2-1
V: TRBV4-1
DNA: TGCGCCAGCAGGGACACTAGCGGCAATGAGCAGTTCTTC
CDR3: CASRDTSGNEQFF

size: .
D: TRBD1
J: TRBJ1-3
V: TRBV15
DNA: TGTGCCACCAGCAGGGGTTTCGACAGGGGGCTTGACACCATATATTTT
CDR3: CATSRGFDRGLDTIYF

size: .
D: TRBD1
J: TRBJ1-5
V: TRBV5-5
DNA: TGTGCCAGCAGCTTGGGTGTGGGACAGGGACCCCATCAGCCCCAGCATTTT
CDR3: CASSLGVGQGPHQPQHF

size: .
D: .
J: TRBJ2-1
V: TRBV5-6
DNA: TGTGCCAGCAGCCCAGGGCGTCCTGCCTCCTACAATGAGCAGTTCTTC
CDR3: CASSPGRPASYNEQFF

size: .
D: TRBD2
J: TRBJ2-1
V: TRBV28
DNA: TGTGCCAGCAGCTCGGGGCTAGCGGACCATTACAATGAGCAGTTCTTC
CDR3: CASSSGLADHYNEQFF

size: .
D: .
J: TRBJ2-3
V: TRBV7-9
DNA: TGTGCCAGCAGCCTAACGAAGGCAGGGGTGGGGGGCACAGATACGCAGTATTTT
CDR3: CASSLTKAGVGGTDTQYF

size: .
D: .
J: TRBJ1-1
V: TRBV10-3
DNA: TGTGCCATCAGTGATACTAAGTTGAACACTGAAGCTTTCTTT
CDR3: CAISDTKLNTEAFF

size: .
D: .
J: TRBJ1-1
V: TRBV7-3
DNA: TGTGCCAGCAGCCGCGGGGGAGACACTGAAGCTTTCTTT
CDR3: CASSRGGDTEAFF

size: once
D: .
J: TRBJ2-5
V: TRBV6-5
DNA: TGTGCCAGCAGTTACTCTTGGGGCCGGGAGACCCAGTACTTC
CDR3: CASSYSWGRETQYF

size: .
D: TRBD1
J: TRBJ2-7
V: TRBV10-3
DNA: TGTGCCATCAGTGGACAGGGCGTCTACGAGCAGTACTTC
CDR3: CAISGQGVYEQYF

size: few
D: TRBD2
J: TRBJ2-1
V: TRBV4-3
DNA: TGCGCCAGCAGCCCTGGGGCGGGAGGGAGTGAGCAGTTCTTC
CDR3: CASSPGAGGSEQFF

size: .
D: TRBD2
J: TRBJ2-5
V: TRBV2
DNA: TGTGCCAGCAGCGGGGGACTAGCGGGAGTGGAGACCCAGTACTTC
CDR3: CASSGGLAGVETQYF